The rows below give T cell receptor beta chains drawn from one sample of a study of cytomegalovirus exposure and HLA in healthy donors. Libraries were prepared by immunoSEQ multiplex PCR; TCRdb keeps only in-frame clonotypes and omits some of them. The sample lists more than 110,000 clones, 75% seen once, with roughly 6.6% in the top ten. Input material: PBMCs. The origin of the receptors is a man aged 25-45 years in good health and CMV-seronegative. CDR3s include the opening cysteine and the closing phenylalanine or tryptophan. A D gene is named only where the DNA matches it firmly. Size is omitted from some rows. Given values are once, few, many or a class for expanded clones.

d_call	clone_size	j_call	v_call	cdr3_nt	cdr3_aa
-	-	TRBJ1-2	TRBV28	TGTGCCAGCACCAAGACAGCTAACTATGGCTACACCTTC	CASTKTANYGYTF
-	-	TRBJ2-1	TRBV20-1	TGCAGTGCTAGCGGGACATCTGAGCAGTTCTTC	CSASGTSEQFF
-	-	TRBJ2-7	TRBV5-6	TGTGCCAGCAGCTTGCCCGGGAGCTCCTACGAGCAGTACTTC	CASSLPGSSYEQYF
TRBD1	few	TRBJ1-1	TRBV11-2	TGTGCCAGCAGCTTACGGGGGACAGAGAACACTGAAGCTTTCTTT	CASSLRGTENTEAFF
TRBD1	-	TRBJ1-2	TRBV28	TGTGCCAGCAGTCGGGACAGGTCTCGTGGCTACACCTTC	CASSRDRSRGYTF
TRBD1	-	TRBJ1-5	TRBV19	TGTGCCAGTAGCTATCCGGGACAGGGCCTCAATCAGCCCCAGCATTTT	CASSYPGQGLNQPQHF
-	-	TRBJ1-6	TRBV7-2	TGTGCCAGCAGCTTAGACGGGCCAGGGCGAAATTCACCCCTCCACTTT	CASSLDGPGRNSPLHF
-	few	TRBJ2-3	TRBV29-1	TGCAGCGTTGTAGGGGACTCCACAGATACGCAGTATTTT	CSVVGDSTDTQYF
-	-	TRBJ2-3	TRBV29-1	TGCAGCGTACACGCCGGGACTTCGGCCGATACGCAGTATTTT	CSVHAGTSADTQYF
TRBD2	few	TRBJ2-5	TRBV5-1	TGCGCCAGCAGCTTGGGGGGGCTAGCGGGAACCCAAGAGACCCAGTACTTC	CASSLGGLAGTQETQYF
-	-	TRBJ2-7	TRBV5-1	TGCGCCAGCAGCTTTACAGGGATGGCCTACGAGCAGTACTTC	CASSFTGMAYEQYF
-	-	TRBJ2-7	TRBV6-6	TGTGCCAGCAACAGAGAACCTCTCTACGAGCAGTACTTC	CASNREPLYEQYF
-	-	TRBJ2-1	TRBV7-6	TGTGCCAGCAGCTCCCAGGACAGCTACAATGAGCAGTTCTTC	CASSSQDSYNEQFF
-	few	TRBJ1-3	TRBV6-1	TGTGCCAGCAGTGATTCTCCAGGGTTAGGAAACACCATATATTTT	CASSDSPGLGNTIYF
-	-	TRBJ2-6	TRBV21-1	TGTGCCAGCAGCAGGACTAGCAGCTCTGGGGCCAACGGCCTGACTTTC	CASSRTSSSGANGLTF
-	-	TRBJ1-2	TRBV10-2	TGCGCCAGCAGTGAGGCCGACAGCTATGGCTACACCTTC	CASSEADSYGYTF
-	once	TRBJ1-2	TRBV7-2	TGTGCCAGCAGAGGAGGGAGGGAGCACTATGGCTACACCTTC	CASRGGREHYGYTF
-	few	TRBJ1-2	TRBV6-6	TGTGCCAGCAGTTTACAGGGAGAGTATGGCTACACCTTC	CASSLQGEYGYTF
-	-	TRBJ1-4	TRBV5-4	TGTGCCAGCAGTCGTGATGAAAAACTGTTTTTT	CASSRDEKLFF
TRBD1	-	TRBJ2-6	TRBV5-1	TGCGCCAGCAGCTGGGGGACAGGGTCTGGGGCCAACGGCCTGACTTTC	CASSWGTGSGANGLTF
-	-	TRBJ2-5	TRBV11-3	TGTGCCAGCAGCTTAAGCGGAGGGGGCAAAGAGACCCAGTACTTC	CASSLSGGGKETQYF
-	-	TRBJ2-1	TRBV9	TGTGCCTCTGCGGAGGGCCAGGGGGTCGGGGAGCAGTTCTTC	CASAEGQGVGEQFF